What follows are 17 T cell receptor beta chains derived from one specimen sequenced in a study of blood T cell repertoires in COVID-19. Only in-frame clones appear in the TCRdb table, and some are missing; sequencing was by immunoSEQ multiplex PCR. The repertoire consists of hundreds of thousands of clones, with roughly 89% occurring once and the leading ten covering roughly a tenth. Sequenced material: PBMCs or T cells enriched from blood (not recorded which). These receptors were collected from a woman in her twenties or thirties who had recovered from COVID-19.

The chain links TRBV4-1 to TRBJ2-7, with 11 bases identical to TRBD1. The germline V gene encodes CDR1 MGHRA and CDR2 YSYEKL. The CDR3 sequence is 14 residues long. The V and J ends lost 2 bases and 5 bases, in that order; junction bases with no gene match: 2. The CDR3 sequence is CASSQPGQGDEQYF. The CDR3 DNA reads TGCGCCAGCAGCCAACCGGGACAGGGGGACGAGCAGTACTTC.

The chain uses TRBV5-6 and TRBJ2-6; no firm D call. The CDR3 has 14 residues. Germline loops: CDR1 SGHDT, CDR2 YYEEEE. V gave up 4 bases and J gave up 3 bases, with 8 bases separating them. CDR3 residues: CASSPPGGANVLTF. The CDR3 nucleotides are TGTGCCAGCAGCCCCCCAGGTGGGGCCAACGTCCTGACTTTC.

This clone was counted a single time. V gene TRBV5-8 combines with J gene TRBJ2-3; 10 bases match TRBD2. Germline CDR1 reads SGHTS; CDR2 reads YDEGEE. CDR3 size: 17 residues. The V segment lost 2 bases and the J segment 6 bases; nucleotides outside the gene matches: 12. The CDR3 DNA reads TGTGCCAGCAGCTTCCCTCAAGCGGGAGGGTACTCCGATACGCAGTATTTT. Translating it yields CASSFPQAGGYSDTQYF. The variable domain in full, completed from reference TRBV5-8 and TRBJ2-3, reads EAGVTQSPTHLIKTRGQQATLRCSPISGHTSVYWYQQALGLGLQFLLWYDEGEERNRGNFPPRFSGRQFPNYSSELNVNALELEDSALYLCASSFPQAGGYSDTQYFGPGTRLTVL.

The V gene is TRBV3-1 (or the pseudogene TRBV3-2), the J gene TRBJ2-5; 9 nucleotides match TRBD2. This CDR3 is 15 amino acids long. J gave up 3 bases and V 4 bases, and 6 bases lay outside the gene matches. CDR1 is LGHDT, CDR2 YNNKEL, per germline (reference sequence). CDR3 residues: CASSPGTSQKETQYF. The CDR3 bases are TGTGCCAGCAGCCCCGGGACTAGCCAAAAAGAGACCCAGTACTTC.

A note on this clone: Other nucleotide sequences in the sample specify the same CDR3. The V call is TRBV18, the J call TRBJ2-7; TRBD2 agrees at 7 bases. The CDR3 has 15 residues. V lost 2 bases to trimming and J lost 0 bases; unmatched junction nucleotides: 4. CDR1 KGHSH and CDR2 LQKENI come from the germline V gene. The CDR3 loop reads CASSPSRESSYEQYF. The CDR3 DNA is TGTGCCAGCTCACCATCGCGGGAGAGCTCCTACGAGCAGTACTTC.

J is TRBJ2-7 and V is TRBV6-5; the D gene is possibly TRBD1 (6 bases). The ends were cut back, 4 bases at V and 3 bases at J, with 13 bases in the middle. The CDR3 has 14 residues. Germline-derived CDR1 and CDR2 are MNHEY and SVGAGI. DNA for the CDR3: TGTGCCAGCAGTTCAGGGACATACGACTACGAGCAGTACTTC. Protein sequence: CASSSGTYDYEQYF.

Written as DNA, the CDR3 is TGTGCCAGCAACAAGGGGCAATCTGCAAATGAGCAGTTCTTC. Translation gives CASNKGQSANEQFF. The chain recombines TRBV13 with TRBJ2-1, with D perhaps TRBD1 (5 bases). This CDR3 comprises 14 residues. Trimming shortened V by 7 bases and J by 7 bases, and 17 bases separated the two germline ends. In germline, CDR1 is PRHDT, CDR2 FYEKMQ (reference sequence).

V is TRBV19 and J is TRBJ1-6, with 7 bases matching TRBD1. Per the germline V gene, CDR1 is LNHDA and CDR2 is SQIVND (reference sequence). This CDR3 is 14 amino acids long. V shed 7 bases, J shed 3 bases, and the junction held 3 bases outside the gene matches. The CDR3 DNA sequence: TGTGCCAGTACCGACAGGGTCTATAATTCACCCCTCCACTTT. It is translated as CASTDRVYNSPLHF. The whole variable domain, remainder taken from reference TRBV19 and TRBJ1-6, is DGGITQSPKYLFRKEGQNVTLSCEQNLNHDAMYWYRQDPGQGLRLIYYSQIVNDFQKGDIAEGYSVSREKKESFPLTVTSAQKNPTAFYLCASTDRVYNSPLHFGNGTRLTVT.

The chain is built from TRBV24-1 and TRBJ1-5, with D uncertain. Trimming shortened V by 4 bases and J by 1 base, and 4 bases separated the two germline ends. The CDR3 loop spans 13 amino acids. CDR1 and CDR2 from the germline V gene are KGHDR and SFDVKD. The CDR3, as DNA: TGTGCCACCAGTGACCAAAGCAATCAGCCCCAGCATTTT. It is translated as CATSDQSNQPQHF.

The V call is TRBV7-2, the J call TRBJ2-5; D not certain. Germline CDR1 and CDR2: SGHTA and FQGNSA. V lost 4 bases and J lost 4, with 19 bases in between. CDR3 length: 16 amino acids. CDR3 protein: CASSSHGVWAGETQYF. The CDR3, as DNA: TGTGCCAGCAGCTCCCACGGCGTTTGGGCCGGAGAGACCCAGTACTTC.

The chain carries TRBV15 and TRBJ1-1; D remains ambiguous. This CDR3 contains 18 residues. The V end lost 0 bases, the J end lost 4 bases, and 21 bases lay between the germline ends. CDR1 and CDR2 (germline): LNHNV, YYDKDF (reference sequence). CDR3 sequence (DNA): TGTGCCACCAGCAGAGATGGGAGGACCCCCTACGGCAGCACTGAAGCTTTCTTT. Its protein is CATSRDGRTPYGSTEAFF.

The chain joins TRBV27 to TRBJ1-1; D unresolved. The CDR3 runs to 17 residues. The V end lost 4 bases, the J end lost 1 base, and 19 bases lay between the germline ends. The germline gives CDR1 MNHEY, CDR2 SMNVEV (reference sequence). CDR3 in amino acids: CASSSHSGHSSNTEAFF. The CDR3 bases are TGTGCCAGCAGTTCCCACTCCGGTCACAGTTCGAACACTGAAGCTTTCTTT.

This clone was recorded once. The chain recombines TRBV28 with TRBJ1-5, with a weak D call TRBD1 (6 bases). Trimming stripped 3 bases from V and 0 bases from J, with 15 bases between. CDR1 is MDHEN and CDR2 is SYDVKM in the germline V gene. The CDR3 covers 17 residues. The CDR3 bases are TGTGCCAGCAGTTTCTCCAATTTACAGGGTAGCAATCAGCCCCAGCATTTT. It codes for CASSFSNLQGSNQPQHF.

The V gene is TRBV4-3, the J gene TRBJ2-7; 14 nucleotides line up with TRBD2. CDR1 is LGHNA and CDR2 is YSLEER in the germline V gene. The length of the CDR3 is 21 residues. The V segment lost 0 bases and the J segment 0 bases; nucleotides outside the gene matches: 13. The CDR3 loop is CASSQDLISGTSGSFSYEQYF. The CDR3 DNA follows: TGCGCCAGCAGCCAAGATCTCATTAGCGGGACTAGCGGGAGCTTCTCCTACGAGCAGTACTTC.

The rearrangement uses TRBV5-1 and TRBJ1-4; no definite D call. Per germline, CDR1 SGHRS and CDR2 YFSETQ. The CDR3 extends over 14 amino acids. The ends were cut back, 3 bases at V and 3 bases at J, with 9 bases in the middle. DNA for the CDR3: TGCGCCAGCAGCTCGGAGAGAGCTAATGAAAAACTGTTTTTT. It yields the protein CASSSERANEKLFF.

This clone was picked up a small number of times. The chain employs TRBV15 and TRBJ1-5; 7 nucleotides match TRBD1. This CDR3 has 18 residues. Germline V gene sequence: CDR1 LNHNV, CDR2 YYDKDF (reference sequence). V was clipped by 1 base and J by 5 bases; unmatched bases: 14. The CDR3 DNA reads TGTGCCACCAGCAGAGTTTATAGGGGGCTCCGTATTGATCAGCCCCAGCATTTT. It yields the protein CATSRVYRGLRIDQPQHF.

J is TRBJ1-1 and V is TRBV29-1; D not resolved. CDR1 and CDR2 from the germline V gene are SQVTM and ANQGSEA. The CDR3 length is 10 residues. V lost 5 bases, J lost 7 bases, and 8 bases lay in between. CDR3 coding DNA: TGCAGCGTTCGGTCCCTTGAAGCTTTCTTT. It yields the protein CSVRSLEAFF.